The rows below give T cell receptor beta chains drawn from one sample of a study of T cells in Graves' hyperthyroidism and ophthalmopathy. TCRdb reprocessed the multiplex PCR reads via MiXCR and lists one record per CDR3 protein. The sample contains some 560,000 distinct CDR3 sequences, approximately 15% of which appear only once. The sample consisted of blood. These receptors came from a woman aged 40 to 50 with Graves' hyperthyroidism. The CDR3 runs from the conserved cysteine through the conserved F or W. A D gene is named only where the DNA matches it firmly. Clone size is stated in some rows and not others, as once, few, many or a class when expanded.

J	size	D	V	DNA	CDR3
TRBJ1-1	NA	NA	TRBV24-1	TGTGCCACCAGTGATAATCGGGGCGGGACTGAAGCTTTCTTT	CATSDNRGGTEAFF
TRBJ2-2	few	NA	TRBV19	TGTGCCAGTAGCCCCCTCACCGGGACACTGAACACCGGGGAGCTGTTTTTT	CASSPLTGTLNTGELFF
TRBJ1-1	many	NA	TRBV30	TGTGCCTGGAGTGTAGGTGGGATGAACACTGAAGCTTTCTTT	CAWSVGGMNTEAFF
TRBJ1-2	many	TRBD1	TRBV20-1	TGCAGTGCTAGAGATCACCAGGGGGCTAACTATGGCTACACCTTC	CSARDHQGANYGYTF
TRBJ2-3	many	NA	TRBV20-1	TGCAGTGCTAGGGTTGGAACAGTGAGCACAGATACGCAGTATTTT	CSARVGTVSTDTQYF
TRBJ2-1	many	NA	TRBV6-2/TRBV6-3	TGTGCCAGCAGTTACTCAAGCGGCAATAAGGACAATGAGCAGTTCTTC	CASSYSSGNKDNEQFF
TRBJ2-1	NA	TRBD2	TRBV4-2	TGTGCCAGCAGCCAAGAGTCGATTAGCGGGTTTTCCTACAATGGGCAGTTCTTC	CASSQESISGFSYNGQFF
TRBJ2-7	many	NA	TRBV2	TGTGCCAGCAGCGGATCGGGGTACGAGCAGTACTTC	CASSGSGYEQYF
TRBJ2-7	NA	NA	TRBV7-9	TGTGCCAGCAGTCCGAAGGAGAACTACGAGCAGTACTTC	CASSPKENYEQYF
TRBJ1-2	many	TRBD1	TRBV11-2	TGTGCCAGCAGCTTAGAGGGACAGGGCGTCTATGGCTACACCTTC	CASSLEGQGVYGYTF
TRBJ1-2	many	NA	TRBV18	TGTGCCAGCTCACTATCCGAGACAGGAGGCTATGGCTACACCTTC	CASSLSETGGYGYTF
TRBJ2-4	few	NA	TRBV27	TGTGCCAGCAGTTTACTGGAGGGACTGGCCAAAAACATTCAGTACTTC	CASSLLEGLAKNIQYF
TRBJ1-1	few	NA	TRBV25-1	TGTGCCAGCTCCCGGACACTTTGGACTGAAGCTTTCTTT	CASSRTLWTEAFF